These T cell receptor beta chains were read from a single sample in a study of T-cell reconstitution after alpha-beta-depleted transplantation in children. TCRdb recomputed calls from the PCR reads with MiXCR, one row per CDR3 protein. This sample has about 600,000 distinct CDR3 sequences, with 10% to 15% found just once. This material consisted of PBMCs, mostly from graft donor cells, taken 360 days after TCRalphabeta/CD19-depleted stem cell transplant. These receptors all stem from a male patient younger than 18 who had a stem cell transplant for acute myeloid leukemia, so the T cells may come from the graft donor. The conserved cysteine and the conserved F or W are not part of the CDR3 here. The D gene is left open where the match is weak.

CDR3: ASSWGGGQEPYEQY
V: TRBV11-2
D: .
J: TRBJ2-7

CDR3: ASSLVVESGETQY
V: TRBV5-1
D: .
J: TRBJ2-5

CDR3: AWSAKASGRNEQF
V: TRBV30
D: TRBD2
J: TRBJ2-1

CDR3: SVEETSGTYEQY
V: TRBV29-1
D: TRBD2
J: TRBJ2-7

CDR3: ASSFRPGTGTQETQY
V: TRBV12-3/TRBV12-4
D: TRBD1
J: TRBJ2-5

CDR3: ASSLKRSYEQY
V: TRBV18
D: .
J: TRBJ2-7

CDR3: ASSFNPGLVADTQY
V: TRBV11-2
D: TRBD2
J: TRBJ2-3

CDR3: SARDYRASRNEQF
V: TRBV20-1
D: .
J: TRBJ2-1

CDR3: ASSYSGGTTGELF
V: TRBV6-5
D: .
J: TRBJ2-2

CDR3: ASSPRTGGYNEQF
V: TRBV11-3
D: TRBD1
J: TRBJ2-1

CDR3: ASSLAGGYT
V: TRBV12-3/TRBV12-4
D: .
J: TRBJ1-2

CDR3: CAGVGGGSGTDTQY
V: TRBV20-1
D: .
J: TRBJ2-3

CDR3: SARQVSSYEQY
V: TRBV20-1
D: .
J: TRBJ2-7

CDR3: ATSRDIPGLAGGVRHNEQF
V: TRBV15
D: TRBD2
J: TRBJ2-1

CDR3: ASSRGTITYEQY
V: TRBV3-1
D: TRBD2
J: TRBJ2-7

CDR3: ASSEWDYAKTDTQY
V: TRBV2
D: TRBD2
J: TRBJ2-3

CDR3: ASSPYGQVSNQPQH
V: TRBV18
D: TRBD1
J: TRBJ1-5

CDR3: ASSQNPGLGYEQY
V: TRBV27
D: .
J: TRBJ2-7

CDR3: ASSLTTSSHEQY
V: TRBV7-3
D: TRBD2
J: TRBJ2-7

CDR3: ASSSRLAAEF
V: TRBV7-8
D: TRBD2
J: TRBJ2-1

CDR3: SAREYYEQY
V: TRBV20-1
D: .
J: TRBJ2-7

CDR3: ASSSVAPSWGTGELF
V: TRBV28
D: .
J: TRBJ2-2

CDR3: ASSGRLAGELSSYEQY
V: TRBV11-1
D: TRBD2
J: TRBJ2-7

CDR3: ASSLRAGTGNEQF
V: TRBV7-2
D: TRBD1
J: TRBJ2-1

CDR3: AGTSGSYTGELF
V: TRBV28
D: TRBD2
J: TRBJ2-2

CDR3: ASSHRTSGNYEQY
V: TRBV4-3
D: TRBD2
J: TRBJ2-7

CDR3: ASSLVPSGRGKSYNEQF
V: TRBV11-1
D: TRBD2
J: TRBJ2-1

CDR3: ASSFTRRPYEQY
V: TRBV28
D: .
J: TRBJ2-7

CDR3: ASSKQGDTGELF
V: TRBV7-8
D: TRBD1
J: TRBJ2-2

CDR3: ASSDRDRGEQY
V: TRBV2
D: TRBD1
J: TRBJ2-4

CDR3: AVYSVGLMNNEQF
V: TRBV10-3
D: .
J: TRBJ2-1

CDR3: ASSEPGAYEQY
V: TRBV2
D: .
J: TRBJ2-7

CDR3: ASSLGTSGTYTDTQY
V: TRBV7-2
D: TRBD2
J: TRBJ2-3

CDR3: ASSLWTSLLYEQY
V: TRBV7-8
D: TRBD2
J: TRBJ2-7

CDR3: ASSESSGADTQY
V: TRBV25-1
D: .
J: TRBJ2-3

CDR3: ASSQEGTSGLGYNEQF
V: TRBV4-3
D: TRBD2
J: TRBJ2-1

CDR3: ASSYSGGYTGELF
V: TRBV5-1
D: TRBD1
J: TRBJ2-2

CDR3: ASSPEGLVHYEQY
V: TRBV5-1
D: .
J: TRBJ2-7

CDR3: ASSLSRGSYEQY
V: TRBV27
D: .
J: TRBJ2-7

CDR3: ASSHARDYPYNEQF
V: TRBV4-1
D: TRBD2
J: TRBJ2-1

CDR3: ASSLTSGRSEQY
V: TRBV7-7
D: TRBD2
J: TRBJ2-7

CDR3: ASSSSTEKLF
V: TRBV28
D: .
J: TRBJ1-4

CDR3: SAMTSGTDTQY
V: TRBV20-1
D: TRBD2
J: TRBJ2-3

CDR3: ASSKRGGVSGNTIY
V: TRBV4-3
D: .
J: TRBJ1-3

CDR3: ASRAGTGMNQPQH
V: TRBV6-1
D: TRBD1
J: TRBJ1-5

CDR3: ASITSGAHYEQY
V: TRBV28
D: .
J: TRBJ2-7

CDR3: ASSAYRGRYEQY
V: TRBV21-1
D: .
J: TRBJ2-7

CDR3: ASSSLTRGNSPLH
V: TRBV7-2
D: .
J: TRBJ1-6

CDR3: ASSQGTSGSETQY
V: TRBV3-1
D: TRBD2
J: TRBJ2-5

CDR3: SASASNTGELF
V: TRBV20-1
D: .
J: TRBJ2-2

CDR3: SAVPLADSYNEQF
V: TRBV20-1
D: TRBD2
J: TRBJ2-1

CDR3: ASSYNRDEQY
V: TRBV12-3/TRBV12-4
D: .
J: TRBJ2-7